The T cell receptor (beta chain) described here comes from a study of T cells in Graves' hyperthyroidism and ophthalmopathy. Study-wide results and caveats: Blood also showed most of the thyroid clonotypes that were expanded above 0.001. Progression to ophthalmopathy was predicted a median of roughly 6.5 months early. By a 13 V-J model, ophthalmopathy was set apart from stable hyperthyroidism.

At least 3 on the Clinical Activity Score was recorded for ophthalmopathy patients, who also had NOSPECS grade at least 4 and duration under 3 months. Per germline, CDR1 SGHTS and CDR2 YDEGEE. The CDR3 consists of 16 residues. Trimming left V 2 bases short and J 2 bases short, with 14 bases between. This clonotype was observed at least ten times. Its target is not known. Template material for amplifying TCR beta CDR3 regions consisted of RNA transcripts. The HTBI primer set served for first-round RT-PCR of the TCR CDR3. TCRdb redid the calling of the multiplex PCR reads with MiXCR, one entry per CDR3 protein. The sample has nearly 600,000 distinct CDR3 sequences, approximately 15% seen once.

The receptor was isolated from a woman aged 18 to 35 with Graves' ophthalmopathy. Specimen: blood. The gene calls are TRBV5-8 and TRBJ1-5; D not certain. CDR3 residues: CASSLGTQMGNQPQHF. The CDR3 region has the DNA TGTGCCAGCAGCTTAGGTACCCAGATGGGCAATCAGCCCCAGCATTTT.